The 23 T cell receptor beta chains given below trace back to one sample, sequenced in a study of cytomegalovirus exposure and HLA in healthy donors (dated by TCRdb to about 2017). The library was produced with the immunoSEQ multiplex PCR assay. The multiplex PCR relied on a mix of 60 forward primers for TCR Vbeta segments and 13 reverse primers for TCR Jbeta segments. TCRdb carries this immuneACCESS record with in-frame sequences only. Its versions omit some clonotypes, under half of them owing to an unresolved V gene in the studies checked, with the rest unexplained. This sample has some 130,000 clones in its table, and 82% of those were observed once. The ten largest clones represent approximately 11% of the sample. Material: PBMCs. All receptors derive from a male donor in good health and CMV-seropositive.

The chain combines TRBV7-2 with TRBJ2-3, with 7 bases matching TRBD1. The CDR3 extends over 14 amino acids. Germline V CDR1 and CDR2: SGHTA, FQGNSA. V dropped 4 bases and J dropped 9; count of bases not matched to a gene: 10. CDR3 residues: CASSSKTGMVTQYF. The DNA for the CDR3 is TGTGCCAGCAGCTCCAAGACAGGGATGGTAACGCAGTATTTT.

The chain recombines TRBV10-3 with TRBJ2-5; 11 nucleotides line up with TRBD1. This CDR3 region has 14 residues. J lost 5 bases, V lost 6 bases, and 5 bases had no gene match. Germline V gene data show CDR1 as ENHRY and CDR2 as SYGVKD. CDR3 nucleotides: TGTGCCATCAGCCCGGGACAGGGGGGCGAGACCCAGTACTTC. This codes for CAISPGQGGETQYF.

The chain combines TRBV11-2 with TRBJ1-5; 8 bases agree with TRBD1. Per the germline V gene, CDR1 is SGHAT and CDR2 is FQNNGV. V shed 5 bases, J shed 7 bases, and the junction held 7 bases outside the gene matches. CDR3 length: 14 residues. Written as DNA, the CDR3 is TGTGCCAGCAGCCAAGACAGGGGAGGACAGCCCCAGCATTTT. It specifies CASSQDRGGQPQHF.

The CDR3 sequence is CASSLARENTEAFF. The CDR3 nucleotides are TGTGCCAGCAGTTTGGCCAGGGAGAACACTGAAGCTTTCTTT. The rearrangement uses TRBV6-6 and TRBJ1-1; D possibly corresponds to TRBD1 (5 bases). The V and J ends lost 4 bases and 1 base respectively, with 10 bases between them. CDR3 length equals 14 residues. Germline assignment: CDR1 MNHNY and CDR2 SVGAGI (reference sequence).

The CDR3 sequence is CASSYPGTQGGTQYF. The DNA of the CDR3 is TGTGCCAGCAGCTACCCCGGGACTCAGGGAGGGACCCAGTACTTC. The genes are TRBV5-4 and TRBJ2-5, with D tentatively TRBD2 (6 bases). The CDR3 length is 15 residues. Germline-derived CDR1 and CDR2 are SGHNT and YYREEE (reference sequence). V was trimmed by 3 bases and J by 7 bases, leaving 19 bases between them. The whole variable domain, remainder taken from reference TRBV5-4 and TRBJ2-5, is ETGVTQSPTHLIKTRGQQVTLRCSSQSGHNTVSWYQQALGQGPQFIFQYYREEENGRGNFPPRFSGLQFPNYSSELNVNALELDDSALYLCASSYPGTQGGTQYFGPGTRLLVL.

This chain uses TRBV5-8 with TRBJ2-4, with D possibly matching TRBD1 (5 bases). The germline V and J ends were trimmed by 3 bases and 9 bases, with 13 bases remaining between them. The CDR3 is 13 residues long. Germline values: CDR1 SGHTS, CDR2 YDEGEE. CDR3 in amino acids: CASSYGQGGIQYF. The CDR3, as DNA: TGTGCCAGCAGCTACGGGCAGGGCGGCATTCAGTACTTC.

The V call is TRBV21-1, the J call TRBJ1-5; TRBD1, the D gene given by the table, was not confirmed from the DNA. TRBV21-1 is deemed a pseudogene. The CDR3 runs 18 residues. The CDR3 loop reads CASSTPKKTDHSNQPQHF. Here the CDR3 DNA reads TGTGCCAGCAGCACCCCGAAAAAGACAGACCATAGCAATCAGCCCCAGCATTTT.

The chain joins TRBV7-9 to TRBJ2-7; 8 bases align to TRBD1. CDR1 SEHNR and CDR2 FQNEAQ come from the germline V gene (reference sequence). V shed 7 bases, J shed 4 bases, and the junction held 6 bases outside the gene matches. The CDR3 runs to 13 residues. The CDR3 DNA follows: TGTGCCAGCACGGGACAGGTCCGATACGAGCAGTACTTC. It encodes CASTGQVRYEQYF.

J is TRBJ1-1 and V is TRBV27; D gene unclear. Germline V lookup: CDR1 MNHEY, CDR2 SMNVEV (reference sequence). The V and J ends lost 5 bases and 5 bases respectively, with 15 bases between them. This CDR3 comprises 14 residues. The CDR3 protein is CASSLGRMGTEAFF. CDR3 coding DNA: TGTGCCAGCAGTCTGGGGAGGATGGGGACTGAAGCTTTCTTT.

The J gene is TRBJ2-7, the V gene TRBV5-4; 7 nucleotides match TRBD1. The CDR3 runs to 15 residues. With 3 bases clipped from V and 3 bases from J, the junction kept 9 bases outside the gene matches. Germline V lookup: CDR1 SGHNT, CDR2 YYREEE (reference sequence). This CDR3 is CASSSRTGSNYEQYF. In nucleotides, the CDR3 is TGTGCCAGCAGCTCCAGGACAGGCTCGAACTACGAGCAGTACTTC.

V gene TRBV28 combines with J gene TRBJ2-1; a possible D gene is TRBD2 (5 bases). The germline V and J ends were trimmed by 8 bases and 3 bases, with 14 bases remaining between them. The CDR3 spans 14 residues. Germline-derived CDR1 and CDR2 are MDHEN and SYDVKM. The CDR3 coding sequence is TGTGCCAGCCATAATCCTAGCTTCTACAATGAGCAGTTCTTC. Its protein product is CASHNPSFYNEQFF.

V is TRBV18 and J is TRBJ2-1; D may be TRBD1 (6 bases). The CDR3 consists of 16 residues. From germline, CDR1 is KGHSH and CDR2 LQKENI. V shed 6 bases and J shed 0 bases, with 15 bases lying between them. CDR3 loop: CASSLGALSSYNEQFF. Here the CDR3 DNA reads TGTGCCAGCTCTTTGGGGGCTCTGAGCTCCTACAATGAGCAGTTCTTC. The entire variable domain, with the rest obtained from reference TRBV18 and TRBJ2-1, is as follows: NAGVMQNPRHLVRRRGQEARLRCSPMKGHSHVYWYRQLPEEGLKFMVYLQKENIIDESGMPKERFSAEFPKEGPSILRIQQVVRGDSAAYFCASSLGALSSYNEQFFGPGTRLTVL.

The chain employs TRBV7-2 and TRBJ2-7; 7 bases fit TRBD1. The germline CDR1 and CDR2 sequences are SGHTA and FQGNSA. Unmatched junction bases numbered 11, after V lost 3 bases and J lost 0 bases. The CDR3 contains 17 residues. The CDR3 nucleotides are TGTGCCAGCAGCTTCGGGACAGCCAAGACCCACTCCTACGAGCAGTACTTC. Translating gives CASSFGTAKTHSYEQYF.

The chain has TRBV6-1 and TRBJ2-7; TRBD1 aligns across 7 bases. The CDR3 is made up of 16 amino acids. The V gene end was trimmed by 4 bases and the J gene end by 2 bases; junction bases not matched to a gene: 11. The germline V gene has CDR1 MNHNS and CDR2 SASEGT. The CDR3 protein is CASSVDLGQYTYEQYF. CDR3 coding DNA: TGTGCCAGCAGTGTGGATTTGGGACAGTATACCTACGAGCAGTACTTC.

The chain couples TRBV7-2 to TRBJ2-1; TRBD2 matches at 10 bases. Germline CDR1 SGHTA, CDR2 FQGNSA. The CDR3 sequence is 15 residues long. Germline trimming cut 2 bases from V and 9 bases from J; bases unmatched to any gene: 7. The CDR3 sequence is CASSLYTAGGSEQFF. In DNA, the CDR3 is TGTGCCAGCAGCTTATATACAGCGGGGGGGAGTGAGCAGTTCTTC.

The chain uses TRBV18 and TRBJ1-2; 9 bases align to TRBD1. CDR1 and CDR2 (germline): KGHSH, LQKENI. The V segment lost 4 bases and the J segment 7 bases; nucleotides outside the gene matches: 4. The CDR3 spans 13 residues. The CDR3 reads CASSRGTGSGYTF. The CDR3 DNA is TGTGCCAGCTCACGGGGGACAGGGAGTGGCTACACCTTC.

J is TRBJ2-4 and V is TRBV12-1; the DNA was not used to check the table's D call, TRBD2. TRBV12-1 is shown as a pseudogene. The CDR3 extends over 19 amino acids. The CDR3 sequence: CASLGSGRPLGQGKNIQYF. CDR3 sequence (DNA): TGTGCCAGCCTGGGGAGCGGGAGGCCTCTGGGGCAGGGCAAAAACATTCAGTACTTC.

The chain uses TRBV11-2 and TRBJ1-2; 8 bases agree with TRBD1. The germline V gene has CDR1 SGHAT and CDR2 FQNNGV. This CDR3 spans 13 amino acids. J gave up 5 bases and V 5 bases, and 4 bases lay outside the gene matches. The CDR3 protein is CASSLTGVYGYTF. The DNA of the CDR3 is TGTGCCAGCAGCCTGACAGGGGTATATGGCTACACCTTC.

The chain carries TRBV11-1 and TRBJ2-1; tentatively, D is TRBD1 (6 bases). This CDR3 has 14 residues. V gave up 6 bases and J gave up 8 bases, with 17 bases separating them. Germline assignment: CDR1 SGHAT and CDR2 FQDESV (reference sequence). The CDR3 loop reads CASSPNRVQDEQFF. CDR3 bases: TGTGCCAGCAGTCCGAACAGGGTTCAGGATGAGCAGTTCTTC.

Here the CDR3 reads CASSFGTSVYEQYF. The CDR3 coding sequence is TGTGCCAGCAGTTTTGGGACTAGCGTCTACGAGCAGTACTTC. The chain recombines TRBV27 with TRBJ2-7; 10 nucleotides agree with TRBD2. The CDR3 is made up of 14 amino acids. Germline V gene sequence: CDR1 MNHEY, CDR2 SMNVEV (reference sequence). Losses at the gene ends were 3 bases for V and 3 bases for J; bases not matched to a gene: 2.

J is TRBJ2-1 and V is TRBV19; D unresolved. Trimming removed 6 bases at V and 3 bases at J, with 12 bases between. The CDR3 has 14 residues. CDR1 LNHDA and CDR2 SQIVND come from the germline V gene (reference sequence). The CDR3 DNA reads TGTGCCAGTAGGCTGACTCATGGCTACAATGAGCAGTTCTTC. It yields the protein CASRLTHGYNEQFF.

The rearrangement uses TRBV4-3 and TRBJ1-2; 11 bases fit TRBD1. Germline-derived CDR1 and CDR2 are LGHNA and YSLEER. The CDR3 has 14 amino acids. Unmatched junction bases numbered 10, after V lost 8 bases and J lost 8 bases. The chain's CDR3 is CASEDRGLGVGYTF. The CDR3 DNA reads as TGCGCCAGCGAGGACAGGGGGCTTGGGGTCGGCTACACCTTC.

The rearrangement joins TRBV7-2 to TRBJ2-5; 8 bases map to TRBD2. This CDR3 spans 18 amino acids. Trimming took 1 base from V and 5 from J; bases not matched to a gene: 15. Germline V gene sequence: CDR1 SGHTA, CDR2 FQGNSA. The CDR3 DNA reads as TGTGCCAGCAGCTTAGTTCTGCGGGGCGGGAGGACCCGGGAGACCCAGTACTTC. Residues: CASSLVLRGGRTRETQYF.